This passage covers 23 T cell receptor beta chains from one sample sequenced in a study of CXCR3-negative and CXCR3-positive naive CD8 T cells. In preparing the TRB cDNA libraries, 5' RACE with UMI labels was used. TCRdb reprocessed the 5' RACE reads, keeping one entry per CDR3 protein, no DNA. Found here are 100,000 or so distinct CDR3 sequences; the top ten clones hold over 1.5%. Material: naive CXCR3- CD8+ T cells from blood. Regarding subset: CD45RO-CCR7+CD27+CD95- naive CD8+ T cells lacking CXCR3 (TNR3-). These receptors were obtained from a human donor in good health. Some clones in this sample may be carry-over from other donors' samples.

The chain is built from TRBV7-9 and TRBJ2-5; the TRBD2 assignment by TCRdb is unverifiable without DNA. This CDR3 region has 18 residues. CDR1 SEHNR and CDR2 FQNEAQ come from the germline V gene (reference sequence). The CDR3 spells CASSLGQAGGVAGETQYF.

CDR3 in amino acids: CASSYESNTGIRDTIYF. The rearrangement links TRBV6-6 to TRBJ1-3; there is no DNA to check the TCRdb D call of TRBD1. In germline, CDR1 is MNHNY, CDR2 SVGAGI (reference sequence). CDR3 size: 17 residues.

The V call is TRBV7-2, the J call TRBJ2-1; as DNA is missing, the TRBD1 call by TCRdb cannot be tested. Germline V gene data show CDR1 as SGHTA and CDR2 as FQGNSA. The CDR3 contains 12 residues. CDR3 amino acids: CASSSRVPEQFF.

The chain links TRBV7-8 to TRBJ2-7; the D call from TCRdb, TRBD2, cannot be confirmed without DNA. This CDR3 region has 14 residues. CDR1 is SGHVS, CDR2 FQNEAQ, per germline. CDR3 amino acids: CASSDYRETYEQYF.

The V and J genes are TRBV21-1 and TRBJ2-3; there is no DNA to check the TCRdb D call of TRBD2. TRBV21-1 is given as a pseudogene. This CDR3 is 19 amino acids long. The CDR3 sequence: CASSNRGLAGGESTDTQYF.

The chain joins TRBV7-9 to TRBJ1-1; TCRdb outputs TRBD1, but without DNA this stays unchecked. The CDR3 has 17 residues. Germline assignment: CDR1 SEHNR and CDR2 FQNEAQ (reference sequence). CDR3 protein: CASSVFSSGSMNTEAFF.

CDR3 residues: CASSQDPHGQRNTDTQYF. This rearrangement joins TRBV4-3 to TRBJ2-3; the D call of TRBD1 rests on TCRdb alone, since no DNA is present to check it. This CDR3 spans 18 amino acids. Germline loops: CDR1 LGHNA, CDR2 YSLEER.

The rearrangement uses TRBV6-6 and TRBJ2-1; there is no DNA to check the TCRdb D call of TRBD2. The CDR3 has 20 residues. From germline, CDR1 is MNHNY and CDR2 SVGAGI (reference sequence). The chain's CDR3 is CASQQQPGLAATPSYNEQFF.

The rearrangement uses TRBV4-3 and TRBJ2-3; the TCRdb D gene call, TRBD1, has no DNA to confirm it. The CDR3 is made up of 15 amino acids. In germline, CDR1 is LGHNA, CDR2 YSLEER. The CDR3 region is CASSPGTRLTDTQYF.

The gene calls are TRBV12-3 or TRBV12-4 and TRBJ2-7; TCRdb reports TRBD1, a call that lacks DNA to check it against. The CDR3 runs to 15 residues. Here the CDR3 reads CASSPSDRTLGEQYF.

V usage is TRBV13 and J usage is TRBJ1-1. CDR3 length: 12 residues. Per germline, CDR1 PRHDT and CDR2 FYEKMQ (reference sequence). CDR3 residues: CAGSEVNTEAFF.

The chain recombines TRBV5-1 with TRBJ2-1. Looked up from germline, CDR1 is SGHRS and CDR2 is YFSETQ. The CDR3 spans 12 residues. The CDR3 here is CASSWDRQWQFF.

V gene TRBV24-1 combines with J gene TRBJ2-2; TCRdb's D call of TRBD1 is untestable without DNA. Per the germline V gene, CDR1 is KGHDR and CDR2 is SFDVKD. The CDR3 is 15 amino acids. The CDR3 is CATSHGLGETGELFF.

The genes are TRBV11-2 and TRBJ2-5. Germline V gives CDR1 SGHAT, CDR2 FQNNGV. The CDR3 extends over 15 amino acids. The CDR3 is CASSLVWRSQETQYF.

The V and J genes are TRBV28 and TRBJ2-2; the TCRdb D gene call, TRBD1, has no DNA to confirm it. This CDR3 is 16 amino acids long. The V gene's germline CDR1 is MDHEN and CDR2 SYDVKM. CDR3: CASSFEQGINTGELFF.

J is TRBJ2-7 and V is TRBV5-1; TCRdb lists TRBD2, though no DNA is available to test this call. The CDR3 loop spans 15 amino acids. Germline loops: CDR1 SGHRS, CDR2 YFSETQ. CDR3 sequence: CASHEGLAGPYEQYF.

The chain employs TRBV7-9 and TRBJ2-2; TCRdb lists TRBD1, though no DNA is available to test this call. This CDR3 is built from 16 residues. Germline V gene data show CDR1 as SEHNR and CDR2 as FQNEAQ (reference sequence). The CDR3 reads CASSSPGQGPTGELFF.

The chain has TRBV29-1 and TRBJ2-5; TCRdb gives TRBD1 as the D gene, but with no DNA this cannot be confirmed. The germline CDR1 and CDR2 sequences are SQVTM and ANQGSEA. This CDR3 is built from 15 residues. CDR3 loop: CSVDGYRGFQETQYF.

The J gene is TRBJ2-7, the V gene TRBV28; TCRdb calls TRBD1, which cannot be checked without DNA. The CDR3 is 16 amino acids. The germline gives CDR1 MDHEN, CDR2 SYDVKM. The CDR3 sequence is CASSPSAYEVGGEQYF.

The chain links TRBV28 to TRBJ2-3; without DNA, the TCRdb call of TRBD2 cannot be checked. The V gene's germline CDR1 is MDHEN and CDR2 SYDVKM. The CDR3 runs 14 residues. CDR3 amino acids: CASTKTSGGDTQYF.

The chain couples TRBV29-1 to TRBJ1-1; TCRdb names TRBD1, which stays unverified in the absence of DNA. This CDR3 has 13 amino acids. Germline V gene data show CDR1 as SQVTM and CDR2 as ANQGSEA. Here the CDR3 reads CSGGGREGTEAFF.

The chain couples TRBV28 to TRBJ2-5; TCRdb calls TRBD2, which cannot be checked without DNA. CDR1 and CDR2 from the germline V gene are MDHEN and SYDVKM. The CDR3 length is 16 residues. CDR3 sequence reads: CASSLLASGAQETQYF.

J is TRBJ2-2 and V is TRBV7-9. CDR1 SEHNR and CDR2 FQNEAQ come from the germline V gene (reference sequence). The CDR3 is made up of 14 amino acids. The CDR3 protein is CASSPRVAGGELFF.